This TCR beta chain was observed in a study of Graves' ophthalmopathy and Graves' hyperthyroidism. This CDR3 is 14 amino acids long. Germline-derived CDR1 and CDR2 are SGHTS and YDEGEE. J was trimmed by 7 bases and V by 3 bases; bases with no gene match: 5. The TCR beta CDR3 regions underwent amplification from RNA transcripts. HTBI primers were used in a first-round RT-PCR, which preceded a second-round multiplex PCR. MiXCR, applied by TCRdb to the multiplex PCR reads, yields one record per CDR3 protein. Found here are around 1,000,000 distinct CDR3 sequences, less than 45% of them singletons; the top ten hold more than 9.5%. This clonotype was counted at least ten times. Each diagnosis was determined on the basis of clinical symptoms, serum thyroxine, TRAb, thyroid ultrasound and orbital computed tomography.

Specimen: peripheral blood or thyroid tissue (not recorded which). The chain recombines TRBV5-8 with TRBJ1-4; 8 nucleotides align to TRBD1. This TCR was sampled from an adult man with Graves' hyperthyroidism. This chain's CDR3 is CASSSFGQGEKLFF. CDR3 DNA sequence: TGTGCCAGCAGCTCCTTCGGACAGGGTGAAAAACTGTTTTTT.